What follows are 31 T cell receptor beta chains derived from one specimen sequenced in a study of shared clonotypes between healthy human individuals. Some clones are missing from TCRdb's copy, which holds only in-frame ones; the method was immunoSEQ multiplex PCR. The sample records about 1,500,000 clones, roughly 97% being singletons. The specimen was naive CD4+ T cells sorted from blood. Subset: CD45RA+ positively selected. The receptors were sampled from a young man in good health.

The genes are TRBV6-6 and TRBJ2-7; D is perhaps TRBD2 (5 bases). From germline, CDR1 is MNHNY and CDR2 SVGAGI (reference sequence). The length of the CDR3 is 16 residues. V shed 2 bases and J shed 7 bases, with 21 bases lying between them. Here the CDR3 reads CASSYLSARNRGEQYF. CDR3 bases: TGTGCCAGCAGTTACCTTTCGGCGCGAAACCGGGGAGAGCAGTACTTC.

V usage is TRBV7-2 and J usage is TRBJ2-3; D may match TRBD1 or TRBD2 (6 bases each). This CDR3 region has 16 residues. Trimming removed 0 bases at V and 1 base at J, with 11 bases between. From germline, CDR1 is SGHTA and CDR2 FQGNSA. CDR3 region: CASSLAGGAGTDTQYF. CDR3 in DNA: TGTGCCAGCAGCTTAGCGGGGGGCGCGGGCACAGATACGCAGTATTTT.

The chain links TRBV30 to TRBJ1-2, with 10 positions matching TRBD1. CDR3 length equals 15 residues. In germline, CDR1 is GTSNPN, CDR2 SVGIG (reference sequence). Trimming cost V 0 bases and J 4 bases; bases outside gene matches: 5. CDR3 sequence (DNA): TGTGCCTGGAGTGTACTCGGACAGGGGGGCTATGGCTACACCTTC. It encodes CAWSVLGQGGYGYTF.

The chain links TRBV10-3 to TRBJ2-2; 8 bases line up with TRBD1. Trimming took 7 bases from V and 2 from J; bases not matched to a gene: 9. CDR3 length: 16 amino acids. CDR1 is ENHRY, CDR2 SYGVKD, per germline. For the CDR3, the DNA is TGTGCCATCACCGGTCGACAGGGGCAAAACACCGGGGAGCTGTTTTTT. This sequence encodes CAITGRQGQNTGELFF.

The chain uses TRBV10-1 and TRBJ2-7; no reliable D call. The ends were cut back, 6 bases at V and 3 bases at J, with 12 bases in the middle. The CDR3 consists of 13 residues. The germline gives CDR1 WNHNN, CDR2 SYGVQD (reference sequence). CDR3 nucleotides: TGCGCCAGCAGCCCCGACATCGACTACGAGCAGTACTTC. Translated: CASSPDIDYEQYF.

V usage is TRBV6-1 and J usage is TRBJ2-1; no firm D call. Looked up from germline, CDR1 is MNHNS and CDR2 is SASEGT. The CDR3 is 13 amino acids. V shed 1 base and J shed 4 bases, with 5 bases lying between them. The CDR3 region has the DNA TGTGCCAGCAGTGAAGGGCATTACAATGAGCAGTTCTTC. Protein product: CASSEGHYNEQFF.

The chain couples TRBV5-5 to TRBJ2-5; 11 positions match TRBD2. CDR3 size: 14 residues. Germline V gene sequence: CDR1 SGHKS, CDR2 YYEKEE (reference sequence). V was clipped by 3 bases and J by 8 bases; unmatched bases: 6. CDR3 protein: CASSSGLAVPTQYF. In nucleotides, the CDR3 is TGTGCCAGCAGCTCGGGACTAGCGGTCCCCACCCAGTACTTC.

J is TRBJ2-5 and V is TRBV29-1; D not certain. The CDR3 is 14 residues long. Germline V gene data show CDR1 as SQVTM and CDR2 as ANQGSEA. Trimming shortened V by 0 bases and J by 4 bases, and 12 bases separated the two germline ends. The CDR3 loop is CSVEDPGPPETQYF. CDR3 DNA: TGCAGCGTTGAAGATCCGGGCCCCCCAGAGACCCAGTACTTC.

This CDR3 reads CASSQGDRRELFF. Here the CDR3 DNA reads TGCGCCAGCAGCCAAGGGGACAGGAGGGAGCTGTTTTTT. This sequence joins TRBV4-3 and TRBJ2-2, with TRBD1 identical over 8 bases. Germline lookup yields CDR1 LGHNA and CDR2 YSLEER. Trimming cost V 1 base and J 9 bases; bases outside gene matches: 1. There are 13 residues in the CDR3.

The chain combines TRBV6-5 with TRBJ2-1; D remains unclear. Germline CDR1 is MNHEY and CDR2 is SVGAGI. This CDR3 spans 16 amino acids. V lost 0 bases and J 5 bases, leaving 14 bases between the germline ends. The CDR3 here is CASSYSNSYLNNEQFF. CDR3 DNA: TGTGCCAGCAGTTACTCGAACAGTTACCTAAACAATGAGCAGTTCTTC.

V usage is TRBV15 and J usage is TRBJ2-1; D is possibly TRBD1 or TRBD2 (7 bases each). In germline, CDR1 is LNHNV, CDR2 YYDKDF (reference sequence). The CDR3 contains 18 residues. V was cut by 3 bases and J by 0 bases, with 18 bases left in between. The CDR3, as DNA: TGTGCCACCAGCAGCTGGGGAGGGGGCGTGGGCTCCTACAATGAGCAGTTCTTC. This sequence encodes CATSSWGGGVGSYNEQFF.

This chain connects TRBV7-6 to TRBJ2-7, with 8 bases that match TRBD1. Germline V gene data show CDR1 as SGHVS and CDR2 as FNYEAQ. The CDR3 totals 13 residues. The V and J ends lost 5 bases and 7 bases, in that order; junction bases with no gene match: 7. CDR3 in DNA: TGTGCCAGCAGCCTTGGACAGGGCTTTGAGCAGTACTTC. Encoded protein: CASSLGQGFEQYF.

CDR3 nucleotides: TGTGCCAGCAGCGTAGGCGGGACTAGCGGGAGCTATGAGCAGTTCTTC. It yields the protein CASSVGGTSGSYEQFF. The chain uses TRBV9 and TRBJ2-1; 14 nucleotides agree with TRBD2. From germline, CDR1 is SGDLS and CDR2 YYNGEE. V trimming: 0 bases; J trimming: 8 bases; junction bases outside the gene matches: 4. The CDR3 is 16 residues long.

J is TRBJ2-7 and V is TRBV11-2, with D tentatively TRBD2 (5 bases). Germline V lookup: CDR1 SGHAT, CDR2 FQNNGV. V lost 1 base to trimming and J lost 0 bases, with 16 bases between them. The CDR3 totals 17 residues. The CDR3 DNA reads TGTGCCAGCAGCTTAGGTGCGGTGAGGGTGACCTCCTACGAGCAGTACTTC. This sequence encodes CASSLGAVRVTSYEQYF.

The chain is built from TRBV5-1 and TRBJ2-3; the D gene is possibly TRBD1 (5 bases). Looked up from germline, CDR1 is SGHRS and CDR2 is YFSETQ. This CDR3 is built from 15 residues. V lost 5 bases and J lost 0, with 13 bases in between. The CDR3 is CASSSGHTSTDTQYF. CDR3 coding DNA: TGCGCCAGCAGTTCCGGACACACTAGCACAGATACGCAGTATTTT.

Worth noting for this clone: The same CDR3 is also encoded by other DNA sequences in this sample. The chain carries TRBV7-2 and TRBJ2-5; TRBD2 is a possible D gene (6 bases). Deletions cut 5 bases from V and 1 base from J, with 11 bases between. Germline lookup yields CDR1 SGHTA and CDR2 FQGNSA. This CDR3 is 14 amino acids long. CDR3 in DNA: TGTGCCAGCAGCCCAGGAGGGGCCCAAGAGACCCAGTACTTC. This codes for CASSPGGAQETQYF.

The V and J genes are TRBV15 and TRBJ2-3, with 7 nucleotides matching TRBD2. V gave up 6 bases and J gave up 2 bases; unmatched junction bases: 2. CDR3 length: 13 residues. CDR1 is LNHNV and CDR2 is YYDKDF in the germline V gene (reference sequence). CDR3 bases: TGTGCCACCAGTCAGCGGGACACAGATACGCAGTATTTT. The encoded protein is CATSQRDTDTQYF.

This chain connects TRBV7-9 to TRBJ1-5; TRBD1 matches at 9 bases. This CDR3 has 17 residues. Germline V gene data show CDR1 as SEHNR and CDR2 as FQNEAQ (reference sequence). V shed 1 base and J 4 bases; nucleotides not matched to a gene: 8. The CDR3 DNA is TGTGCCAGCAGCTTAGGATCCGGGACAGGGCCTAATCAGCCCCAGCATTTT. Residues: CASSLGSGTGPNQPQHF.

The J gene is TRBJ1-1, the V gene TRBV12-5; 7 bases map to TRBD1. CDR3 length: 13 amino acids. Germline-derived CDR1 and CDR2 are LGHNT and FRNRAP. The V segment lost 1 base and the J segment 5 bases; nucleotides outside the gene matches: 1. For the CDR3, the DNA is TGTGCTAGTGGTTTGGCAGGGGGGACTGAAGCTTTCTTT. As protein: CASGLAGGTEAFF.

This rearrangement joins TRBV5-4 to TRBJ1-2; D might be TRBD1 (5 bases). Trimming stripped 4 bases from V and 6 bases from J, with 13 bases between. CDR1 and CDR2 (germline): SGHNT, YYREEE (reference sequence). This CDR3 is built from 13 residues. The DNA of the CDR3 is TGTGCCAGCAGCGCCCAGGGATTGGATGGCTACACCTTC. It encodes CASSAQGLDGYTF.

The rearrangement uses TRBV30 and TRBJ1-6; D remains unclear. The germline V and J ends were trimmed by 1 base and 1 base, with 11 bases remaining between them. This CDR3 region has 16 residues. Looked up from germline, CDR1 is GTSNPN and CDR2 is SVGIG (reference sequence). CDR3 DNA: TGTGCCTGGAGTGCGGAGCCTCAATCCTATAATTCACCCCTCCACTTT. Its translation is CAWSAEPQSYNSPLHF.

This sequence joins TRBV30 and TRBJ2-7; no reliable D call. Trimming stripped 0 bases from V and 0 bases from J, with 12 bases between. The CDR3 is 15 amino acids. Per the germline V gene, CDR1 is GTSNPN and CDR2 is SVGIG (reference sequence). CDR3 loop: CAWSVHLNPSYEQYF. As DNA, the CDR3 is TGTGCCTGGAGTGTACACCTAAATCCCTCCTACGAGCAGTACTTC.

V and J are TRBV7-9 and TRBJ2-6, with TRBD2 as a possible D gene (6 bases). Per germline, CDR1 SEHNR and CDR2 FQNEAQ (reference sequence). CDR3 length equals 16 residues. V was trimmed by 5 bases and J by 4 bases, leaving 15 bases between them. The CDR3 sequence is CASSPTLAWGANVLTF. CDR3 bases: TGTGCCAGCAGCCCGACGCTAGCGTGGGGGGCCAACGTCCTGACTTTC.

A single count supports this clone. In DNA, the CDR3 is TGTGCCAGCAGTTACTCGAGGGACAGTACCTATGGCTACACCTTC. Protein product: CASSYSRDSTYGYTF. This chain joins TRBV6-5 and TRBJ1-2; 7 positions agree with TRBD1. Germline V gene data show CDR1 as MNHEY and CDR2 as SVGAGI. V shed 0 bases, J shed 4 bases, and the junction held 5 bases outside the gene matches. The CDR3 consists of 15 residues.

This rearrangement joins TRBV30 to TRBJ2-3, with D possibly being TRBD2 (6 bases). Germline CDR1 is GTSNPN and CDR2 is SVGIG (reference sequence). This CDR3 is built from 13 residues. Trimming took off 5 bases at V and 7 bases at J, with 16 bases between the two ends. The CDR3 coding sequence is TGTGCCTGGTCACTTAGCGGCCAAAATACGCAGTATTTT. It specifies CAWSLSGQNTQYF.

This chain connects TRBV10-3 to TRBJ2-3, with TRBD2 matching 8 bases. The CDR3 length is 16 residues. Germline assignment: CDR1 ENHRY and CDR2 SYGVKD. J was trimmed by 0 bases and V by 3 bases; bases with no gene match: 5. CDR3 protein: CAISESGRGSTDTQYF. The CDR3 nucleotides read TGTGCCATCAGTGAAAGCGGGAGAGGAAGCACAGATACGCAGTATTTT.

The rearrangement uses TRBV11-3 and TRBJ2-1; D ambiguous. Trimming cost V 5 bases and J 9 bases, with 8 bases left between them. The V gene's germline CDR1 is SGHNT and CDR2 YENEEA. The CDR3 has 11 amino acids. CDR3 region: CASSPWAEQFF. The CDR3 DNA is TGTGCCAGCAGCCCCTGGGCTGAGCAGTTCTTC.

The V gene is TRBV10-1, the J gene TRBJ2-1; the match to TRBD1 covers 10 bases. Germline V gene sequence: CDR1 WNHNN, CDR2 SYGVQD (reference sequence). The length of the CDR3 is 15 residues. V gave up 4 bases and J gave up 10 bases; unmatched junction bases: 10. CDR3 nucleotides: TGCGCCAGCAGTGCCGGGACAGGGGCCCTTGGGGAGCAGTTCTTC. Translated: CASSAGTGALGEQFF.

About this clone itself: Additional DNA sequences in this sample encode the identical CDR3. The chain joins TRBV28 to TRBJ2-7; 8 bases are a match to TRBD2. V lost 4 bases and J lost 3; bases outside the gene matches: 5. Per germline, CDR1 MDHEN and CDR2 SYDVKM. This CDR3 has 14 amino acids. CDR3 protein: CASSSGGTSYEQYF. The CDR3 DNA reads as TGTGCCAGCAGTTCCGGAGGGACTAGCTACGAGCAGTACTTC.

This sequence joins TRBV5-4 and TRBJ2-2; D not resolved. V was pared by 4 bases and J by 0 bases, with 13 bases between. This CDR3 has 16 residues. From germline, CDR1 is SGHNT and CDR2 YYREEE (reference sequence). Written as DNA, the CDR3 is TGTGCCAGCAGCCCCCCGGACGGCGCGAACACCGGGGAGCTGTTTTTT. Protein: CASSPPDGANTGELFF. The complete variable domain, with remaining parts taken from reference TRBV5-4 and TRBJ2-2, reads ETGVTQSPTHLIKTRGQQVTLRCSSQSGHNTVSWYQQALGQGPQFIFQYYREEENGRGNFPPRFSGLQFPNYSSELNVNALELDDSALYLCASSPPDGANTGELFFGEGSRLTVL.

The rearrangement uses TRBV6-5 and TRBJ1-4, with 7 positions matching TRBD1. V lost 4 bases to trimming and J lost 7 bases; unmatched junction nucleotides: 9. The germline gives CDR1 MNHEY, CDR2 SVGAGI. The CDR3 length is 15 residues. CDR3: CASSSDRRIFEKLFF. The CDR3 DNA reads as TGTGCCAGCAGTTCGGACAGGCGGATTTTTGAAAAACTGTTTTTT.